This T cell receptor (beta chain) was sequenced during a study of T-cell reconstitution after alpha-beta-depleted transplantation in children (dated by TCRdb to the mid-2010s). About the full investigation: T-cell immune reconstitution after TCRalphabeta/CD19-depleted allogeneic hematopoietic cell transplantation in children was quantitatively tracked in the study by means of TCR repertoire profiling.

The library was prepared using PCR. The listed sequencing device is Illumina HiSeq 2500. TCR library preparation used molecular barcoding, with unique molecular identifiers applied to normalize quantification of the TCRbeta repertoire. TCRdb trimmed the raw reads at Q25, called clones with MiXCR and kept productive beta chains. Rows are unified per CDR3 protein, each entry keeping the most common DNA and genes. The sample table records some 95,000 distinct CDR3 sequences; about 22% of these occur just once. 20% to 25% of the sample lies in the top ten. Reading the label with the study, this specimen's treatment or condition is: allogeneic hematopoietic cell transplantation with graft depleted of TCRalphabeta T cells and CD19 B cells. The transplant recipients were children given TCRalphabeta/CD19-depleted allogeneic hematopoietic cell grafts. A distance of 20 bases separates the germline ends of V and J, which lose 7 bases and 5 bases respectively. The CDR3 runs 15 residues from the cysteine to the phenylalanine. The read is trimmed to its CDR3 DNA, 45 bases read in frame from base 1.

Remarks on this clonotype: Its antigen has not been determined. There are no base qualities to consult, and no much larger clone falls within one base.

What the research found in general, with its limitations: Over the following months the frequencies of hyperexpanded clones went down, and after one year T-cell counts and TCRbeta diversity were mostly credited to newly produced T cells. In some patients, the high TCRbeta diversity seen at day 60 was put down to recipient T cells and intrathymic progenitors that had survived conditioning. The apparently early recovery of alphabetaT-cell counts about two months after transplant reportedly depended on only several hundred rapidly expanded clones that came from non-depleted graft cells.

The TCR originated in a boy under 10 years old with acute lymphoblastic leukemia, due to receive a stem cell transplant. The chain employs TRBV12-3 or TRBV12-4 and TRBJ1-1, with the D gene not clear enough to name. The material sequenced was PBMCs, taken before TCRalphabeta/CD19-depleted stem cell transplant. The CDR3 region has the sequence CASISALGARTEAFF. The DNA sequence follows: TGTGCCAGCATCTCTGCCCTGGGTGCGAGGACTGAAGCTTTCTTT.